The 14 T cell receptor beta chains below were found in one sample sequenced in a study of T cell changes during pregnancy in multiple sclerosis. TCRdb's copy holds only in-frame clones and misses some; the assay was immunoSEQ multiplex PCR. The repertoire has fewer than 75,000 clones, 91% of them found once; the top ten carry roughly 3.5%. This material consisted of peripheral blood, taken after pregnancy. The source of these receptors is a female donor in good health, enrolled as a control in a pregnancy study.

J is TRBJ2-3 and V is TRBV28; 7 bases agree with TRBD2. The CDR3 runs 15 residues. V lost 3 bases and J lost 6; bases outside the gene matches: 9. Germline-derived CDR1 and CDR2 are MDHEN and SYDVKM. The CDR3 sequence is CASSLAGESSDTQYF. The DNA of the CDR3 is TGTGCCAGCAGTTTGGCGGGAGAGTCATCCGATACGCAGTATTTT.

This clone appeared once. This rearrangement joins TRBV19 to TRBJ1-2, with 9 bases matching TRBD1. From germline, CDR1 is LNHDA and CDR2 SQIVND (reference sequence). After removal of 5 bases from V and 8 bases from J, the junction contained 6 bases not matched to a gene. CDR3 length equals 13 residues. The CDR3 coding sequence is TGTGCCAGTAGTTTTGACAGGGGGAGCGGCTACACCTTC. As protein: CASSFDRGSGYTF. Drawing the rest from reference TRBV19 and TRBJ1-2, the complete variable domain is DGGITQSPKYLFRKEGQNVTLSCEQNLNHDAMYWYRQDPGQGLRLIYYSQIVNDFQKGDIAEGYSVSREKKESFPLTVTSAQKNPTAFYLCASSFDRGSGYTFGSGTRLTVV.

About this clone itself: One junction end does not reproduce the germline sequence, and a read error may be involved. The chain links TRBV29-1 to TRBJ2-5; 8 bases are shared with TRBD2. The CDR3 length is 11 residues. The germline gives CDR1 SQVTM, CDR2 ANQGSEA. The chain's CDR3 is CSVEDSGSPHF. CDR3 bases: TGCAGCGTTGAAGACAGCGGGAGCCCTCACTTC.

The CDR3 DNA sequence: TGTGCCAACTACGCGGATACGCAGTATTTT. Translating gives CANYADTQYF. The J gene is TRBJ2-3, the V gene TRBV28; D unresolved. This CDR3 has 10 amino acids. V lost 10 bases and J lost 6, with 8 bases in between. Germline V gives CDR1 MDHEN, CDR2 SYDVKM.

V is TRBV6-1 and J is TRBJ1-2, with 12 positions matching TRBD1. CDR1 and CDR2 from the germline V gene are MNHNS and SASEGT. V lost 4 bases to trimming and J lost 4 bases; unmatched junction nucleotides: 7. CDR3 length: 16 residues. CDR3: CASSVTGTGGVYGYTF. The CDR3 DNA reads TGTGCCAGCAGTGTCACCGGGACAGGGGGCGTCTATGGCTACACCTTC.

The J gene is TRBJ2-7, the V gene TRBV4-3; 8 nucleotides match TRBD1. Germline lookup yields CDR1 LGHNA and CDR2 YSLEER. V shed 5 bases and J 1 base; nucleotides not matched to a gene: 10. The CDR3 totals 16 residues. The chain's CDR3 is CASSFSATGESYEQYF. DNA for the CDR3: TGCGCCAGCAGCTTCTCCGCGACAGGGGAATCCTACGAGCAGTACTTC.

CDR3 in amino acids: CASSLTGVYEKLFF. CDR3 bases: TGTGCCAGCAGCCTTACAGGGGTTTATGAAAAACTGTTTTTT. The chain couples TRBV5-6 to TRBJ1-4; TRBD1 matches at 7 bases. This CDR3 has 14 amino acids. CDR1 is SGHDT, CDR2 YYEEEE, per germline. After removal of 4 bases from V and 6 bases from J, the junction contained 6 bases not matched to a gene.

Only a few counts were recorded for this clone. The chain links TRBV29-1 to TRBJ2-5, with TRBD1 matching over 10 bases. Trimming removed 5 bases from V and 2 bases from J; junction bases left unmatched: 8. Looked up from germline, CDR1 is SQVTM and CDR2 is ANQGSEA. This CDR3 spans 15 amino acids. The CDR3 coding sequence is TGCAGCGTTCTGACCGGGACAGGGGTTCAAGAGACCCAGTACTTC. Protein product: CSVLTGTGVQETQYF.

V and J are TRBV4-3 and TRBJ1-5; a possible D gene is TRBD1 (5 bases). The CDR3 has 15 amino acids. The V gene's germline CDR1 is LGHNA and CDR2 YSLEER. V lost 0 bases and J lost 3, with 9 bases in between. This chain's CDR3 is CASSQESGYNQPQHF. CDR3 in DNA: TGCGCCAGCAGCCAAGAGTCAGGGTACAATCAGCCCCAGCATTTT.

The chain carries TRBV4-3 and TRBJ1-6, with 9 bases lining up with TRBD1. Trimming took 6 bases from V and 11 from J; bases not matched to a gene: 8. Germline lookup yields CDR1 LGHNA and CDR2 YSLEER. The CDR3 is 14 amino acids. DNA for the CDR3: TGCGCCAGCAGGCTGGGACAGGGCGGAACACCCCTCCACTTT. It specifies CASRLGQGGTPLHF.

V usage is TRBV5-5 and J usage is TRBJ2-1, with 9 bases lining up with TRBD1. Germline CDR1 and CDR2: SGHKS and YYEKEE (reference sequence). The CDR3 is made up of 15 amino acids. V lost 2 bases and J lost 5; bases outside the gene matches: 5. CDR3 in amino acids: CASSFGTGIDNEQFF. DNA for the CDR3: TGTGCCAGCAGCTTCGGGACAGGGATAGACAATGAGCAGTTCTTC.

The chain uses TRBV19 and TRBJ2-3; 8 nucleotides agree with TRBD2. The CDR3 is 14 residues long. The J segment lost 5 bases and the V segment lost 3 bases, leaving 4 bases of the junction unmatched. CDR1 is LNHDA and CDR2 is SQIVND in the germline V gene (reference sequence). The CDR3 is CASSIGGGQDTQYF. CDR3 DNA sequence: TGTGCCAGTAGTATCGGGGGGGGCCAAGATACGCAGTATTTT.

Only one count was recorded for this clone. The chain combines TRBV9 with TRBJ1-3; TRBD1 agrees at 8 bases. V lost 3 bases, J lost 1 base, and 3 bases stayed unmatched. Per germline, CDR1 SGDLS and CDR2 YYNGEE. The CDR3 is 15 amino acids. As DNA, the CDR3 is TGTGCCAGCAGCGAGAGACAGGGGTCTGGAAACACCATATATTTT. This codes for CASSERQGSGNTIYF. The full variable domain, in which reference TRBV9 and TRBJ1-3 provide the parts outside the CDR3, is DSGVTQTPKHLITATGQRVTLRCSPRSGDLSVYWYQQSLDQGLQFLIQYYNGEERAKGNILERFSAQQFPDLHSELNLSSLELGDSALYFCASSERQGSGNTIYFGEGSWLTVV.

The chain joins TRBV11-3 to TRBJ2-2, with D possibly TRBD1 on 5 matching bases. CDR1 is SGHNT, CDR2 YENEEA, per germline. The germline V and J ends were trimmed by 5 bases and 4 bases, with 14 bases remaining between them. The CDR3 is made up of 15 amino acids. The CDR3 spells CASSLLGVRTGELFF. The DNA for the CDR3 is TGTGCCAGCAGCCTCTTAGGGGTTCGCACCGGGGAGCTGTTTTTT.